The sequence of this T cell receptor (beta chain) was determined in a study of blood T cell repertoires in COVID-19. Background on the study: There were acute and convalescent COVID-19 samples, and they came from the United States, Italy and Spain. PBMCs, B-cell-depleted T cells, or T cells were the source of the cDNA or gDNA that made up the material.

The authors' processing: For nucleated cells, counts were estimated from reference gene primer amplification. Clones were sequenced by immunoSEQ multiplex PCR, and TCRdb holds only the in-frame ones, with some missing. The V and J calls and clone size come from that table; D and trimming were worked out from the DNA. This table has about 98,000 clones, 65% to 85% appearing once. The V segment lost 3 bases and the J segment 2 bases; nucleotides outside the gene matches: 8. CDR1 is GTSNPN and CDR2 is SVGIG in the germline V gene (reference sequence). The CDR3 consists of 15 residues. This clone showed up just a few times.

The chain combines TRBV30 with TRBJ1-2; TRBD1 matches 8 bases. The sequenced material came from peripheral blood. This TCR came from an elderly woman with acute or convalescent COVID-19. CDR3: CAWRARTGSNYGYTF. Written as DNA, the CDR3 is TGTGCCTGGAGGGCCCGGACAGGGTCCAACTATGGCTACACCTTC.